The rows below give T cell receptor beta chains drawn from one sample of a study of blood T cell repertoires in COVID-19. Profiled with immunoSEQ multiplex PCR; TCRdb holds only in-frame clones, not every one. The sample carries about 110,000 clones, less than 75% recorded once. Source material: peripheral blood. The origin of the receptors is a woman between 40 and 50 years old with acute or convalescent COVID-19. Both conserved end residues are part of each CDR3. The D gene is left open where the match is weak. Rows may omit the clone size; those that give it use once, few, many or a size class.

V	size	D	J	CDR3	DNA
TRBV4-3	once	-	TRBJ1-1	CASSTGQSGTEAFF	TGCGCCAGCAGCACGGGACAATCGGGGACTGAAGCTTTCTTT
TRBV10-2	once	TRBD2	TRBJ2-5	CASSAPGLEREPQYF	TGCGCCAGCAGCGCCCCTGGACTAGAGAGGGAGCCCCAGTACTTC
TRBV28	once	TRBD1	TRBJ1-2	CASSIFGDRPTNYGYTF	TGTGCCAGCAGCATCTTTGGGGACAGGCCCACTAACTATGGCTACACCTTC
TRBV7-9	-	-	TRBJ1-2	CASSFLQASNYGYTF	TGTGCCAGCAGCTTTTTACAGGCATCTAACTATGGCTACACCTTC
TRBV12-3/TRBV12-4	-	TRBD1	TRBJ1-2	CASSPSGQLGYTF	TGTGCCAGCAGTCCATCGGGACAGCTTGGCTACACCTTC
TRBV24-1	few	-	TRBJ2-2	CATSDWSRSGELFF	TGTGCCACCAGTGATTGGTCCAGATCCGGGGAGCTGTTTTTT
TRBV11-2	-	TRBD1	TRBJ1-2	CASSRQGGGYTF	TGTGCCAGCAGCCGACAGGGTGGCGGCTACACCTTC
TRBV7-8	-	TRBD1	TRBJ1-1	CASSLGTALNTEAFF	TGTGCCAGCAGCTTGGGGACAGCTCTGAACACTGAAGCTTTCTTT
TRBV30	-	-	TRBJ2-2	CAWSGQGAGELFF	TGTGCCTGGAGTGGCCAGGGTGCCGGGGAGCTGTTTTTT
TRBV10-1	few	-	TRBJ1-1	CASSEPSRGYLNTEAFF	TGCGCCAGCAGTGAACCCTCAAGGGGTTACCTAAACACTGAAGCTTTCTTT
TRBV19	many	-	TRBJ2-2	CASSIDRGGTGELFF	TGTGCCAGTAGTATAGACAGGGGAGGGACCGGGGAGCTGTTTTTT
TRBV10-3	-	-	TRBJ1-1	CAISDTAGKGAEAFF	TGTGCCATCAGTGACACCGCCGGGAAGGGGGCTGAAGCTTTCTTT
TRBV9	-	-	TRBJ1-3	CASSVTFGGESSGNTIYF	TGTGCCAGCAGCGTAACATTCGGGGGGGAGAGCTCTGGAAACACCATATATTTT
TRBV19	-	TRBD1	TRBJ2-1	CASSYGTGGVNEQFF	TGTGCCAGTAGTTACGGGACAGGGGGCGTCAATGAGCAGTTCTTC
TRBV5-4	-	TRBD2	TRBJ2-1	CASSWPTSGVEQFF	TGTGCCAGCAGCTGGCCCACTAGCGGGGTTGAGCAGTTCTTC
TRBV20-1	few	-	TRBJ2-3	CSASGQTGTDTQYF	TGCAGTGCTAGTGGTCAAACGGGCACAGATACGCAGTATTTT